The rows below give T cell receptor beta chains drawn from one sample of a study of patients and donors after allogeneic stem cell transplantation. Via MiXCR, TCRdb re-called the RT-PCR reads, giving one row per CDR3 protein. This sample has about 200,000 distinct CDR3 sequences, with 35% to 45% found just once. The specimen sequenced was blood, either unsorted or a sorted T cell fraction (not recorded which). These receptors came from a human donor who was either an allogeneic HSCT recipient or a stem cell or donor lymphocyte infusion donor (not recorded which). It is not recorded whose cells these are; they may come from a transplant donor. The CDR3 runs from the conserved cysteine through the conserved F or W. A D gene is named only where the DNA matches it firmly. Some rows have no size entry. The others give once, few or many, or a class for an expanded clone.

few,TRBJ1-1,TRBV20-1,NA,CSARVLGLSEAFF,TGCAGTGCTAGAGTTTTGGGGCTATCGGAAGCTTTCTTT
NA,TRBJ2-7,TRBV12-3/TRBV12-4,TRBD1,CASRLGQGQEYEQYF,TGTGCCAGCAGGCTCGGACAGGGCCAGGAGTACGAGCAGTACTTC
NA,TRBJ2-7,TRBV29-1,NA,CSVRLTGSYEQYF,TGCAGCGTTAGATTGACGGGCTCCTACGAGCAGTACTTC
few,TRBJ1-2,TRBV5-1,NA,CASSLVTRDYGYTF,TGCGCCAGCAGCTTGGTCACTCGGGACTATGGCTACACCTTC
few,TRBJ2-2,TRBV24-1,NA,CATSGPNTGELFF,TGTGCCACCAGTGGCCCGAACACCGGGGAGCTGTTTTTT
once,TRBJ2-7,TRBV4-2,NA,CASSQDLWGSYEQYF,TGTGCCAGCAGCCAAGATCTATGGGGGTCCTACGAGCAGTACTTC
NA,TRBJ1-2,TRBV29-1,TRBD1,CSVGPQGANGYTF,TGCAGCGTTGGACCACAGGGGGCAAATGGCTACACCTTC
NA,TRBJ2-3,TRBV3-1,TRBD2,CASSHQGLAGGDTQYF,TGTGCCAGCAGCCACCAGGGACTAGCGGGGGGTGATACGCAGTATTTT
NA,TRBJ1-5,TRBV7-6,NA,CASSPGTVYSNQPQHF,TGTGCCAGCAGCCCAGGGACGGTCTATAGCAATCAGCCCCAGCATTTT
few,TRBJ2-5,TRBV11-2,NA,CASSQNSPTDETQYF,TGTGCCAGCAGCCAAAACTCACCGACAGATGAGACCCAGTACTTC
many,TRBJ1-1,TRBV29-1,NA,CSAPGLGRNTEAFF,TGCAGCGCCCCCGGCCTGGGGAGGAACACTGAAGCTTTCTTT
NA,TRBJ1-1,TRBV30,NA,CAWFPLRTGNTEAFF,TGTGCCTGGTTCCCCTTGAGGACGGGGAACACTGAAGCTTTCTTT
few,TRBJ1-1,TRBV4-3,NA,CASSQVISMNTEAFF,TGCGCCAGCAGCCAAGTCATATCTATGAACACTGAAGCTTTCTTT
few,TRBJ2-5,TRBV28,NA,CASRSHSGPGTQYF,TGTGCCAGCAGATCCCATAGCGGTCCGGGGACCCAGTACTTC
once,TRBJ1-4,TRBV5-1,NA,CASSKDSTFNEKLFF,TGCGCCAGCAGCAAGGACAGTACCTTTAATGAAAAACTGTTTTTT
NA,TRBJ1-1,TRBV20-1,NA,CSAKGLGTTEAFF,TGCAGTGCTAAGGGGTTGGGAACCACTGAAGCTTTCTTT
NA,TRBJ1-1,TRBV4-1,NA,CASSQDFNMKWGDTEAFF,TGCGCCAGCAGCCAAGACTTTAACATGAAGTGGGGTGACACTGAAGCTTTCTTT
NA,TRBJ2-2,TRBV7-3,TRBD1,CASSPGQGPGELFF,TGTGCCAGCAGCCCGGGACAGGGTCCCGGGGAGCTGTTTTTT
few,TRBJ1-1,TRBV3-1,NA,CASSPQRVSIYPTEAFF,TGTGCCAGCAGCCCCCAGAGGGTTAGCATTTACCCGACTGAAGCTTTCTTT
NA,TRBJ1-3,TRBV28,TRBD1,CASSQGAGNTIYF,TGTGCCAGCAGTCAGGGGGCTGGAAACACCATATATTTT
NA,TRBJ1-6,TRBV6-2/TRBV6-3,NA,CASSFTGPMNSPLHF,TGTGCCAGCAGTTTTACAGGGCCTATGAATTCACCCCTCCACTTT
NA,TRBJ2-7,TRBV28,TRBD1,CASSSTGTGSYEQYF,TGTGCCAGCAGTTCTACCGGGACAGGCTCTTACGAGCAGTACTTC
NA,TRBJ1-4,TRBV5-1,TRBD1,CASSPGTGNEKLFF,TGCGCCAGCAGCCCCGGGACAGGCAATGAAAAACTGTTTTTT
few,TRBJ2-1,TRBV10-3,NA,CAISESVATEQFF,TGTGCCATCAGTGAGTCTGTAGCAACTGAGCAGTTCTTC
NA,TRBJ2-5,TRBV5-4,NA,CASSSRVTSKGTQYF,TGTGCCAGCAGCTCTCGGGTAACTAGCAAAGGGACCCAGTACTTC
few,TRBJ2-1,TRBV12-3/TRBV12-4,NA,CASSAEGRAYNEQFF,TGTGCCAGCAGTGCGGAGGGCCGGGCTTACAATGAGCAGTTCTTC
few,TRBJ1-4,TRBV2,NA,CASGRTRTEKLFF,TGTGCCAGCGGACGGACCAGGACAGAAAAACTGTTTTTT
NA,TRBJ1-5,TRBV4-1,NA,CASSQDRGQGQPQHF,TGCGCTAGCAGCCAAGATCGAGGGCAGGGTCAGCCCCAGCATTTT
few,TRBJ1-2,TRBV28,TRBD1,CASSLSLQGARYGYTF,TGTGCCAGCAGTTTATCCTTACAGGGGGCGCGGTATGGCTACACCTTC
few,TRBJ1-5,TRBV11-2,TRBD1,CASSWGQGGGQPQHF,TGTGCCAGCAGCTGGGGACAGGGAGGCGGTCAGCCCCAGCATTTT
once,TRBJ1-6,TRBV12-3/TRBV12-4,NA,CASSPGGGAPNSPLHF,TGTGCCAGCAGTCCGGGCGGGGGGGCACCTAATTCACCCCTCCACTTT
many,TRBJ1-2,TRBV2,NA,CASSTTWDVRGYTF,TGTGCCAGCAGCACAACGTGGGACGTGAGAGGCTACACCTTC
NA,TRBJ1-1,TRBV20-1,NA,CSAARGVGAFF,TGCAGTGCCGCCCGAGGGGTCGGAGCTTTCTTT
once,TRBJ2-7,TRBV3-1,NA,CASSQAYGPSSYEQYF,TGTGCCAGCAGCCAAGCCTACGGTCCGTCCTCCTACGAGCAGTACTTC
few,TRBJ1-3,TRBV12-3/TRBV12-4,NA,CASSPRTGSGNTIYF,TGTGCCAGCAGTCCCAGGACGGGCTCTGGAAACACCATATATTTT
NA,TRBJ1-4,TRBV12-3/TRBV12-4,TRBD1,CASSRQGGDEKLFF,TGTGCCAGCAGTCGACAGGGGGGTGATGAAAAACTGTTTTTT
NA,TRBJ2-2,TRBV12-3/TRBV12-4,TRBD1,CASSAQGAGELFF,TGTGCCAGCAGTGCCCAGGGGGCGGGGGAGCTGTTTTTT
NA,TRBJ1-5,TRBV10-3,TRBD1,CAISRDRGGQPQHF,TGTGCCATCAGCCGAGACAGGGGCGGTCAGCCCCAGCATTTT
few,TRBJ1-2,TRBV5-6,NA,CASSAGTRGDGYTF,TGTGCCAGCAGCGCCGGAACCAGGGGAGATGGCTACACCTTC
NA,TRBJ1-1,TRBV7-3,NA,CASSPGEKAEAFF,TGTGCCAGCAGCCCCGGGGAAAAAGCTGAAGCTTTCTTT
few,TRBJ2-7,TRBV10-3,TRBD1,CAISGMDRGEQYF,TGTGCCATCAGTGGTATGGACAGGGGCGAGCAGTACTTC
NA,TRBJ2-6,TRBV28,TRBD1,CASSLGQGAGANVLTF,TGTGCCAGCAGTTTGGGACAGGGGGCCGGGGCCAACGTCCTGACTTTC
few,TRBJ1-6,TRBV12-3/TRBV12-4,NA,CASSRTVYNSPLHF,TGTGCCAGCAGCCGAACGGTCTATAATTCACCCCTCCACTTT
NA,TRBJ2-3,TRBV6-6,NA,CASSRTRTTDTQYF,TGTGCCAGCAGCCGGACGCGTACCACAGATACGCAGTATTTT
many,TRBJ1-1,TRBV30,NA,CAWSPPGGYTEAFF,TGTGCCTGGAGCCCACCGGGGGGGTACACTGAAGCTTTCTTT
NA,TRBJ2-3,TRBV6-6,NA,CASSPGVDTQYF,TGTGCCAGCAGTCCGGGGGTAGATACGCAGTATTTT
NA,TRBJ1-5,TRBV20-1,NA,CSARASFNQPQHF,TGCAGTGCTAGAGCCAGCTTCAATCAGCCCCAGCATTTT
few,TRBJ1-5,TRBV12-3/TRBV12-4,NA,CASRAGRGNQPQHF,TGTGCCAGCAGAGCTGGCAGGGGCAATCAGCCCCAGCATTTT
few,TRBJ1-5,TRBV28,TRBD1,CASSLFRDRVNQPQHF,TGTGCCAGCAGTTTATTTCGGGACAGAGTTAATCAGCCCCAGCATTTT
NA,TRBJ2-1,TRBV7-9,NA,CASSLKVSYNEQFF,TGTGCCAGCAGCTTGAAAGTCAGTTACAATGAGCAGTTCTTC
NA,TRBJ1-5,TRBV25-1,TRBD1,CASSPGDRDDQPQHF,TGTGCCAGCAGTCCCGGCGACAGGGACGATCAGCCCCAGCATTTT
NA,TRBJ1-5,TRBV15,TRBD1,CATRDRVGNNQPQHF,TGTGCCACCCGGGACAGGGTGGGGAATAATCAGCCCCAGCATTTT
few,TRBJ2-7,TRBV29-1,NA,CSVEGPAYGEQYF,TGCAGCGTTGAAGGGCCGGCTTACGGGGAGCAGTACTTC
NA,TRBJ1-4,TRBV6-1,NA,CASSSTQEGEKLFF,TGTGCCAGCAGTTCGACCCAGGAGGGTGAAAAACTGTTTTTT
NA,TRBJ2-3,TRBV9,TRBD1,CASSSQGVGTDTQYF,TGTGCCAGCAGCTCACAGGGGGTTGGCACAGATACGCAGTATTTT
NA,TRBJ2-7,TRBV6-1,NA,CASREHSGGYEQYF,TGTGCCAGCAGAGAACACTCAGGGGGGTACGAGCAGTACTTC
few,TRBJ1-5,TRBV7-2,NA,CASSLVGSPSNQPQHF,TGTGCCAGCAGCTTAGTTGGGAGCCCTAGCAATCAGCCCCAGCATTTT
NA,TRBJ2-3,TRBV20-1,NA,CSARDIKGPPDTQYF,TGCAGTGCTAGAGATATAAAGGGACCACCAGATACGCAGTATTTT
NA,TRBJ2-5,TRBV15,NA,CATSRDRQQETQYF,TGTGCCACCAGCAGAGACCGACAGCAAGAGACCCAGTACTTC
NA,TRBJ1-5,TRBV20-1,TRBD1,CSAAGQSNQPQHF,TGCAGTGCCGCGGGACAGAGCAATCAGCCCCAGCATTTT